This TCR beta chain was sequenced for a study of tumor and adjacent non-tumor tissue in lung cancer. TCRbeta libraries were built with three rounds of nested PCR, modified from ARM-PCR. TCRdb re-derived calls from the multiplex PCR reads in MiXCR, one entry per CDR3 protein. The data contain approximately 150,000 distinct CDR3 sequences, around 67% of them singletons. General study points: Normal lung showed higher cumulative top 100 clone frequency than tumor.

V lost 7 bases to trimming and J lost 5 bases, with 14 bases between them. Germline CDR1 is MNHNS and CDR2 is SASEGT. The CDR3 has 13 amino acids. Comments on this clonotype: Its antigen is still unknown.

The template was RNA from unsorted bulk tissue. Between August and November 2014, newly diagnosed, chemotherapy-naive lung cancer patients underwent thoracic surgery in China. The genes are TRBV6-1 and TRBJ2-5; TRBD1 is a possible D gene (5 bases). Material for sequencing was lung tumor tissue. This sequence originates from a man between 60 and 70 years old with small cell lung cancer. CDR3: CASMTRAGETQYF. The CDR3 coding sequence is TGTGCCAGCATGACCAGGGCTGGGGAGACCCAGTACTTC.